This section outlines one T cell receptor beta chain sequence together with its context. Its antigen is unknown. This sample was included in a study of vaccination effects on CD4 cells after COVID-19. V lost 1 base and J lost 7, with 10 bases in between. The CDR3 spans 13 residues. Germline V gene sequence: CDR1 GTSNPN, CDR2 SVGIG (reference sequence). Repertoires were generated with immunoSEQ multiplex PCR, while TCRdb's copy carries only in-frame clones and drops some. Found here are fewer than 70,000 clones, 80% of them singletons; the top ten hold about 12%. Antigen-specific CD4+ T cells were first expanded with viral peptide pools by the ViraFEST assay and only then sequenced. The authors isolated CD4+ T cells after ten to eleven days of culture. Absence of prior SARS-CoV-2 infection characterized the vaccine recipients, who showed negative nucleocapsid antibodies. Each culture well received approximately 2 million PBMC. These cells were then cultured in IMDM with 8.5 to 10 IU/ml IL-2 and around 10 ug/ml peptides.

This clonotype was sampled from a human donor who received a COVID-19 vaccine. Sequenced here: CD4+ T cells from PBMCs cultured with SARS-CoV-2 spike peptides, sampled before COVID-19 vaccination. This chain joins TRBV30 and TRBJ2-2; TRBD2 is a possible D gene (5 bases). This CDR3 is CAWSALLGGELFF. CDR3 DNA: TGTGCCTGGAGTGCCCTACTAGGCGGGGAGCTGTTTTTT. Looking up the rest from reference TRBV30 and TRBJ2-2 gives the full variable domain: SQTIHQWPATLVQPVGSPLSLECTVEGTSNPNLYWYRQAAGRGLQLLFYSVGIGQISSEVPQNLSASRPQDRQFILSSKKLLLSDSGFYLCAWSALLGGELFFGEGSRLTVL.